This paragraph covers one TCR beta chain sequence. Its target is not known. This specimen comes from a study of T-cell memory formation after mild COVID-19. The wider study: The study found TCR clusters largely donor specific.

Points from the study as a whole: Confirmation of SARS-CoV-2 specificity was lacking for second-wave clones peaking day 37.

TCRdb analysed the 5' RACE reads with MiXCR anew, one entry per CDR3 protein. Among around 470,000 distinct CDR3 sequences listed, approximately 20% were seen once. CDR1 is LGHNA, CDR2 YNFKEQ, per germline. This CDR3 comprises 12 residues. Trimming removed 0 bases at V and 4 bases at J, with 3 bases between. The sample consisted of PBMCs or a T cell subset sorted from them (not recorded which). This clonotype originated in an adult woman who had mild COVID-19 (a few samples of this study predate the infection). Cell type and time point are not known. The chain links TRBV4-2 to TRBJ1-2; the D is unclear. As DNA, the CDR3 is TGTGCCAGCAGCCAAGATGCCTATGGCTACACCTTC. It is translated as CASSQDAYGYTF.